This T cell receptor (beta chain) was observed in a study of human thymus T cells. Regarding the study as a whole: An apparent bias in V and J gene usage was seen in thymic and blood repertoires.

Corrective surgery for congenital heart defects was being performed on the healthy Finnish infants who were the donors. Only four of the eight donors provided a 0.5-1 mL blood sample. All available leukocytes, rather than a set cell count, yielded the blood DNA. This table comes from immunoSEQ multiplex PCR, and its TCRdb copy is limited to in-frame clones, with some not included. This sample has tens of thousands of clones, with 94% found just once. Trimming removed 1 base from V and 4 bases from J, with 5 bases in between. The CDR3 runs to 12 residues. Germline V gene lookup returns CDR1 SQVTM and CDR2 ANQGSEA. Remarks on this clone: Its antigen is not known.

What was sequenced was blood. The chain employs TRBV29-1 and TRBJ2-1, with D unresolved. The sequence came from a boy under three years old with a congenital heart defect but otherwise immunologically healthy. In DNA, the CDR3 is TGCAGCGTTGAAGTTTCTTACAATGAGCAGTTCTTC. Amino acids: CSVEVSYNEQFF.